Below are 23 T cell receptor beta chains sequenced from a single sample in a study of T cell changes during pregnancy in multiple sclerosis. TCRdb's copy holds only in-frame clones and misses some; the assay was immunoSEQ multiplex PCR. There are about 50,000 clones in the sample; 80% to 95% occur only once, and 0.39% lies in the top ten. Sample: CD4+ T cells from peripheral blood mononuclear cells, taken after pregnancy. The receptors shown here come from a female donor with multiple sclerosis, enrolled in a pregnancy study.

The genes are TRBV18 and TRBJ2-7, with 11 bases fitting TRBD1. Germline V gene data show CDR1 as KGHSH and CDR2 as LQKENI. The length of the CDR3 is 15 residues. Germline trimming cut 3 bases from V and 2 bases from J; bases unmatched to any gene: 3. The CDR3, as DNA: TGTGCCAGCTCACCGCCGGGACAGGGGGCCTACGAGCAGTACTTC. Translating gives CASSPPGQGAYEQYF.

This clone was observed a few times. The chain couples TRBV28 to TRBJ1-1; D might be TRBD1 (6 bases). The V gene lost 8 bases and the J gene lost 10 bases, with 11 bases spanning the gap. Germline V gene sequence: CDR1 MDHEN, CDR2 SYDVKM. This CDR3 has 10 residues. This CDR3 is CASGGTGAFF. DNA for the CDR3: TGTGCCAGCGGGGGCACCGGAGCTTTCTTT.

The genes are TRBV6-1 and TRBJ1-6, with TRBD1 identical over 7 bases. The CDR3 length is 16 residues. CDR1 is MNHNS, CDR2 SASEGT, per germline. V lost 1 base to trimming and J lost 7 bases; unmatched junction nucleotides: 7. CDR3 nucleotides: TGTGCCAGCAGTGAAGACGGGCAGGGGGGAAATTCACCCCTCCACTTT. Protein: CASSEDGQGGNSPLHF.

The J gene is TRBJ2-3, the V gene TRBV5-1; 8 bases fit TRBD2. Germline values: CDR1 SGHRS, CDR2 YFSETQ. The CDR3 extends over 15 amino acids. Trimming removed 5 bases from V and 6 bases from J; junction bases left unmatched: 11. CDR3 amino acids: CASREGREAVDTQYF. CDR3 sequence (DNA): TGCGCCAGCAGGGAAGGGCGGGAGGCGGTTGATACGCAGTATTTT.

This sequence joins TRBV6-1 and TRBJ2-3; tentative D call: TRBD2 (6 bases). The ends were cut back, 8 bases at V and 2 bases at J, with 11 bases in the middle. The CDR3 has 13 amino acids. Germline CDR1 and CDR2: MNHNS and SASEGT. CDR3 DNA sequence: TGTGCCAGCCGGGGCGGGGTCACAGATACGCAGTATTTT. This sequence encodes CASRGGVTDTQYF.

CDR3 coding DNA: TGTGCCAGCAGTAAACAGGGGCCCTATGGCTACACCTTC. Translated: CASSKQGPYGYTF. This rearrangement joins TRBV28 to TRBJ1-2; 7 bases are a match to TRBD1. This CDR3 contains 13 residues. Germline CDR1 and CDR2: MDHEN and SYDVKM. V lost 5 bases, J lost 4 bases, and 4 bases stayed unmatched.

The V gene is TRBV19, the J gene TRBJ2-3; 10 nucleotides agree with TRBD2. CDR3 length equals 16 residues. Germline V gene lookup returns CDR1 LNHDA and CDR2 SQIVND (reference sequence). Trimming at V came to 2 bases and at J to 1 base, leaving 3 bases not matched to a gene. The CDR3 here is CASSILAGAGTDTQYF. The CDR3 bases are TGTGCCAGTAGTATACTAGCGGGAGCTGGCACAGATACGCAGTATTTT.

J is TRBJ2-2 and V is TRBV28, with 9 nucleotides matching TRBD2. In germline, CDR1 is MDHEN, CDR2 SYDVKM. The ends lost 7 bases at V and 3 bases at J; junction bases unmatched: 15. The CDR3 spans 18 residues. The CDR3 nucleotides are TGTGCCAGCATTGGGGCCTTTAGCGGGAGAGGGCACACCGGGGAGCTGTTTTTT. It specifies CASIGAFSGRGHTGELFF.

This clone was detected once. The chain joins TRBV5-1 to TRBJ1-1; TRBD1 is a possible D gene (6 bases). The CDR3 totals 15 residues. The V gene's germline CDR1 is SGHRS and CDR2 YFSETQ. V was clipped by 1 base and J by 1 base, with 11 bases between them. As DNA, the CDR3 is TGCGCCAGCAGCTTGACCGGGGGGGCGAACACTGAAGCTTTCTTT. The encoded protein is CASSLTGGANTEAFF.

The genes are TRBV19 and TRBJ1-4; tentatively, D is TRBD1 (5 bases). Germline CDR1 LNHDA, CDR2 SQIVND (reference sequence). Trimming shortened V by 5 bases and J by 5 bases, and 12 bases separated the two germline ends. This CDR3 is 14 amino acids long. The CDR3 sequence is CASSLGRGNEKLFF. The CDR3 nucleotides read TGTGCCAGTAGTCTCGGCCGGGGGAATGAAAAACTGTTTTTT.

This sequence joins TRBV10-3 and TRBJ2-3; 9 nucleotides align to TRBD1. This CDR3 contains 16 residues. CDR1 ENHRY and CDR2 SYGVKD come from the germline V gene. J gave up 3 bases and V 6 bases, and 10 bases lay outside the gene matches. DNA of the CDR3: TGTGCCATCAGCCCGGGACAGGGTTTACCGACAGATACGCAGTATTTT. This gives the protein CAISPGQGLPTDTQYF.

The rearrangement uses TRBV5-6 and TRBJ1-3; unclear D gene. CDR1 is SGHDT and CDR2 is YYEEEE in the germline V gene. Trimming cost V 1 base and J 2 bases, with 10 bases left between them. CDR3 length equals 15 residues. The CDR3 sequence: CASSLSGVTGNTIYF. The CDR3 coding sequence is TGTGCCAGCAGCTTGTCGGGAGTAACTGGAAACACCATATATTTT. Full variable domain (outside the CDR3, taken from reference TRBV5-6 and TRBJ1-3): DAGVTQSPTHLIKTRGQQVTLRCSPKSGHDTVSWYQQALGQGPQFIFQYYEEEERQRGNFPDRFSGHQFPNYSSELNVNALLLGDSALYLCASSLSGVTGNTIYFGEGSWLTVV.

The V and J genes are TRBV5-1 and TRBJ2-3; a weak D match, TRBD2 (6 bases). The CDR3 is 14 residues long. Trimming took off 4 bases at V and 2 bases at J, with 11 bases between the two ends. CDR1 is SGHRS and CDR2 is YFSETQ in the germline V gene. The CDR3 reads CASSTGLYTDTQYF. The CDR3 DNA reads TGCGCCAGCAGCACGGGACTTTACACAGATACGCAGTATTTT.

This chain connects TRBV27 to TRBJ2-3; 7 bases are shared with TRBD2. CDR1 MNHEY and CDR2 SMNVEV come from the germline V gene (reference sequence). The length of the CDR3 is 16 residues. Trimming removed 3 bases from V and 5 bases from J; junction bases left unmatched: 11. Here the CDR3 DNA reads TGTGCCAGCAGTTTTTCCCGTCCGGGAGGATTAGATACGCAGTATTTT. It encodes CASSFSRPGGLDTQYF.

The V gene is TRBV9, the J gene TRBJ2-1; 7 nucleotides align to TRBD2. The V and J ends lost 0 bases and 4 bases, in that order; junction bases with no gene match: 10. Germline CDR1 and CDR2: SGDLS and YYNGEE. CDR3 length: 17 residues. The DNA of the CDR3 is TGTGCCAGCAGCGTAGGTGGGGGAGGGAGATCGTACAATGAGCAGTTCTTC. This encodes CASSVGGGGRSYNEQFF.

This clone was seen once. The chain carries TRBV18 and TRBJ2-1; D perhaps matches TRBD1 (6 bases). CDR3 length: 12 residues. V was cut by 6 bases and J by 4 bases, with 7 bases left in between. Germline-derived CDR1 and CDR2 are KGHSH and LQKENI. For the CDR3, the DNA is TGTGCCAGCTCGGGGGCTTACAATGAGCAGTTCTTC. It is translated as CASSGAYNEQFF.

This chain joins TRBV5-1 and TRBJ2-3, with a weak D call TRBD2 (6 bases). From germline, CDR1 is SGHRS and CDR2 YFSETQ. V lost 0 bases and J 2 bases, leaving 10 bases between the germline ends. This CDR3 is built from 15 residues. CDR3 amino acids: CASSLDGTYTDTQYF. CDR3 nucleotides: TGCGCCAGCAGCTTGGACGGGACTTACACAGATACGCAGTATTTT.

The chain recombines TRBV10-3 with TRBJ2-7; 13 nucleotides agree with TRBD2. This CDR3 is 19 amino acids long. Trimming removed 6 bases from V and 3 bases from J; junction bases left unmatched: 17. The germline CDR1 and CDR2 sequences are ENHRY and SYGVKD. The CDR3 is CAIRRLTGTSGTYGYEQYF. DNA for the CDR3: TGTGCCATCAGGAGACTAACCGGGACTAGCGGGACGTACGGCTACGAGCAGTACTTC.

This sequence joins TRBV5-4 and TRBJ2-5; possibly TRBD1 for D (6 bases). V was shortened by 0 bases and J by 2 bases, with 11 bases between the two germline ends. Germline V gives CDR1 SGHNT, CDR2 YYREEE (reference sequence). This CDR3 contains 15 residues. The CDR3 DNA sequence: TGTGCCAGCAGCTTGGTCAGGGGCGGACAAGAGACCCAGTACTTC. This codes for CASSLVRGGQETQYF.

CDR3 DNA: TGTGCCAGCTCGCAACTAGCGGATACGCAGTATTTT. Protein sequence: CASSQLADTQYF. The chain carries TRBV18 and TRBJ2-3, with 7 bases that match TRBD2. V lost 6 bases and J lost 6; bases outside the gene matches: 3. This CDR3 comprises 12 residues. Germline assignment: CDR1 KGHSH and CDR2 LQKENI.

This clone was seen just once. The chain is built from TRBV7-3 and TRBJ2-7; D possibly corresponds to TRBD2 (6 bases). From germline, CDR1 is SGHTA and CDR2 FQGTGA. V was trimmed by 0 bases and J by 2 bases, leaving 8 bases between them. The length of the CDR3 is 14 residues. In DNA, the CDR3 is TGTGCCAGCAGCTTAACGGAGGGTACCTACGAGCAGTACTTC. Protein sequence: CASSLTEGTYEQYF.

The CDR3 nucleotides read TGTGCCAGCTCACCAGCCAGGGGGGATGGCTACACCTTC. It yields the protein CASSPARGDGYTF. This chain links TRBV18 with TRBJ1-2; 7 positions agree with TRBD1. The germline gives CDR1 KGHSH, CDR2 LQKENI. V lost 2 bases and J lost 6; bases outside the gene matches: 3. CDR3 length equals 13 residues.

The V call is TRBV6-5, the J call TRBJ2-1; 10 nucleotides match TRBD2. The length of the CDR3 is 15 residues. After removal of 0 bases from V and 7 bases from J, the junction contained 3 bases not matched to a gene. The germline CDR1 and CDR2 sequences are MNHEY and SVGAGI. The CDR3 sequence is CASSYSSGRGNEQFF. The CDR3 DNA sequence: TGTGCCAGCAGTTACTCCAGCGGGAGGGGAAATGAGCAGTTCTTC.